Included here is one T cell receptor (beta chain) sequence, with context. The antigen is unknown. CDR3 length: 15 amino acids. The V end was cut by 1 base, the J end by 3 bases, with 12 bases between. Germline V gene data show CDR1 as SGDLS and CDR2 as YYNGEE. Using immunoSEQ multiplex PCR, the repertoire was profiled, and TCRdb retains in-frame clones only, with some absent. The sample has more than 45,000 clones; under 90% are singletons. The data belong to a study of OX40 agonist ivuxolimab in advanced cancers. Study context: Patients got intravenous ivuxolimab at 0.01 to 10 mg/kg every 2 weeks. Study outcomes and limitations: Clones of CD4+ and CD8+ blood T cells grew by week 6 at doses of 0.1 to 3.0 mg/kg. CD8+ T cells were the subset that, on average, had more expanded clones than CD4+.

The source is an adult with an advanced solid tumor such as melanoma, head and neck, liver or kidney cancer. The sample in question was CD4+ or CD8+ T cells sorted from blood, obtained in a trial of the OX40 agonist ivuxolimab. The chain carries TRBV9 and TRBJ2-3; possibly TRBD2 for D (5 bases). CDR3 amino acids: CASSVSQAETDTQYF. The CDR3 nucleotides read TGTGCCAGCAGCGTAAGTCAAGCGGAAACAGATACGCAGTATTTT.